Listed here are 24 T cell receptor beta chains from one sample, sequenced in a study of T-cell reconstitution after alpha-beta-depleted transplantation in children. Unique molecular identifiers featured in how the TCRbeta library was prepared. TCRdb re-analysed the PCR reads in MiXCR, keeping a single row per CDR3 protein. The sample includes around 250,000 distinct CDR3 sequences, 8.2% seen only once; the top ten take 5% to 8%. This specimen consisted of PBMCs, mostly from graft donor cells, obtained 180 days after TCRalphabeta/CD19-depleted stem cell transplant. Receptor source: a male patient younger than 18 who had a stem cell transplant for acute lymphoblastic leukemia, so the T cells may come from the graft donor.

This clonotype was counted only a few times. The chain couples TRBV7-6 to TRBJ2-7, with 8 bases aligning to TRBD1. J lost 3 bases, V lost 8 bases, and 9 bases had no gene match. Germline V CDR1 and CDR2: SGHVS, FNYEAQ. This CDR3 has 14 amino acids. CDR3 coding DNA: TGTGCCAGCCAACCCGGGGACAGGATCTACGAGCAGTACTTC. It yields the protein CASQPGDRIYEQYF.

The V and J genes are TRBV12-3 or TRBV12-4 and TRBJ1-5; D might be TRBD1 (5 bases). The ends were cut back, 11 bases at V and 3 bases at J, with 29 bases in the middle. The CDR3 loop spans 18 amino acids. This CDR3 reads CAFSSSTSGSPFNQPQHF. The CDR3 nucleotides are TGTGCCTTCAGTTCGTCTACGTCAGGGAGCCCTTTCAATCAGCCCCAGCATTTT.

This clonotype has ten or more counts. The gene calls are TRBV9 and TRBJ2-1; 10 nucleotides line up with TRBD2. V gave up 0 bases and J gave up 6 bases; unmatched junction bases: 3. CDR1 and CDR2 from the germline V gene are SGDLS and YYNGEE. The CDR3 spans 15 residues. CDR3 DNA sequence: TGTGCCAGCAGCGTAGTCCCTAGCGGGAGCAATGAGCAGTTCTTC. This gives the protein CASSVVPSGSNEQFF. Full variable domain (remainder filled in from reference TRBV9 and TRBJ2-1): DSGVTQTPKHLITATGQRVTLRCSPRSGDLSVYWYQQSLDQGLQFLIQYYNGEERAKGNILERFSAQQFPDLHSELNLSSLELGDSALYFCASSVVPSGSNEQFFGPGTRLTVL.

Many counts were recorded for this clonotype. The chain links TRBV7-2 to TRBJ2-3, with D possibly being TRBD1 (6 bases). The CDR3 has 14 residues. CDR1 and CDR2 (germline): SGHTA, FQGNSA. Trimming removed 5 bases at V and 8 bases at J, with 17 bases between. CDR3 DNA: TGTGCCAGCAGCCCTACCAGGGACACCGCTACGCAGTATTTT. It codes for CASSPTRDTATQYF.

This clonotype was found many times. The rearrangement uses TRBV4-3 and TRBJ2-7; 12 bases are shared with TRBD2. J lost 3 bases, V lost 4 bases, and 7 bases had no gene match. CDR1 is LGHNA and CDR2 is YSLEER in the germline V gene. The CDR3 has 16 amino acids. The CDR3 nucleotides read TGCGCCAGCAGCCCAGCTAGCGGGGGGGCCGACTACGAGCAGTACTTC. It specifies CASSPASGGADYEQYF.

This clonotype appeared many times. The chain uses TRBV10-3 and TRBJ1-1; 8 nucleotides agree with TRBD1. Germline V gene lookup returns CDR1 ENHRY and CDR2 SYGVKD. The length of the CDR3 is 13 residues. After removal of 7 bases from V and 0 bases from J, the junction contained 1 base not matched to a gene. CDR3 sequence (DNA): TGTGCCATCACGGGACAGGTGAACACTGAAGCTTTCTTT. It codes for CAITGQVNTEAFF.

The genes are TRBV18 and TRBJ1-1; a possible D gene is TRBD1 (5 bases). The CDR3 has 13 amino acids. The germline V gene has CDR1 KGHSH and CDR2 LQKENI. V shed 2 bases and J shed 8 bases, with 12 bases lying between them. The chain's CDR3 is CASSPSGAGEAFF. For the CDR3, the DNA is TGTGCCAGCTCACCAAGTGGGGCTGGAGAAGCTTTCTTT.

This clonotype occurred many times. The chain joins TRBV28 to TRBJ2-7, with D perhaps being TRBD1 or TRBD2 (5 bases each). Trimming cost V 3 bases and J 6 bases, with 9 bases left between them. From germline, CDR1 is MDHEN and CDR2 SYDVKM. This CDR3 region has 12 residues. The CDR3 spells CASSLRGAEQYF. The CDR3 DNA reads TGTGCCAGCAGTTTGAGGGGAGCCGAGCAGTACTTC.

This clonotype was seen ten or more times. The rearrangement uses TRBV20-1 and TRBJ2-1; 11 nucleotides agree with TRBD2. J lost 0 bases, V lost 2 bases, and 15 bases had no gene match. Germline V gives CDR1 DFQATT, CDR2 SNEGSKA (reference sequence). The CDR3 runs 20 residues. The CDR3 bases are TGCAGTGCTAGACGAGTCCCGGGACTAGCGGCTTCCGGCTCCTACAATGAGCAGTTCTTC. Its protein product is CSARRVPGLAASGSYNEQFF.

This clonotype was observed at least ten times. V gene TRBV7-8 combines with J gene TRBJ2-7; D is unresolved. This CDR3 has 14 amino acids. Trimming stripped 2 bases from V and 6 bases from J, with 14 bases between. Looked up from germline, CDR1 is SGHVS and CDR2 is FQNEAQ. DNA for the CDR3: TGTGCCAGCAGCTTAAGTAGAAGGATTCCCGAGCAGTACTTC. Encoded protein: CASSLSRRIPEQYF.

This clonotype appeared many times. CDR3 nucleotides: TGTGCCAGCAGCCGACCAGGACTGCAAGAGACCCAGTACTTC. Protein: CASSRPGLQETQYF. The chain carries TRBV7-9 and TRBJ2-5; a possible D gene is TRBD2 (5 bases). The CDR3 covers 14 residues. Germline CDR1 SEHNR, CDR2 FQNEAQ (reference sequence). With 5 bases removed from V and 2 bases from J, the gap between germline ends came to 12 bases. The complete variable domain, with remaining parts taken from reference TRBV7-9 and TRBJ2-5, reads DTGVSQNPRHKITKRGQNVTFRCDPISEHNRLYWYRQTLGQGPEFLTYFQNEAQLEKSRLLSDRFSAERPKGSFSTLEIQRTEQGDSAMYLCASSRPGLQETQYFGPGTRLLVL.

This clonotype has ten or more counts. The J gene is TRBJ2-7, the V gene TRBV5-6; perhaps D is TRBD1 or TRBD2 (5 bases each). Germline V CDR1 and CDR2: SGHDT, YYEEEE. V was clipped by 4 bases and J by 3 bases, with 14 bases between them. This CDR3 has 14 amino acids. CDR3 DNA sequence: TGTGCCAGCAGCCCCCGGGGCAGAGTCTACGAGCAGTACTTC. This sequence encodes CASSPRGRVYEQYF.

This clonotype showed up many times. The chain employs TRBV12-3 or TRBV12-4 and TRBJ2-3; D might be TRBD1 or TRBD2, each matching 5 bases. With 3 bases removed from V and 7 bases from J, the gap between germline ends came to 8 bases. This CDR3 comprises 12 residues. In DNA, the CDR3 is TGTGCCAGCAGTTTGGGGGAATATACGCAGTATTTT. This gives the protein CASSLGEYTQYF.

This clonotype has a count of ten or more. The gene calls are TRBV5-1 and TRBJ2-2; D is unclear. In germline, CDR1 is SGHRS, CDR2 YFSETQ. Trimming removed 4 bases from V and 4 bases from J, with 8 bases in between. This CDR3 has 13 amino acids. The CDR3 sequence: CASSQLRTGELFF. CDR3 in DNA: TGCGCCAGCAGCCAACTCCGCACCGGGGAGCTGTTTTTT.

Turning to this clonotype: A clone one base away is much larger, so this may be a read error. The CDR3, as DNA: TGCAGCGTTGTGGGACAGCTTACCGCCGAAAACATTCAGTACTTC. Residues: CSVVGQLTAENIQYF. The chain is built from TRBV29-1 and TRBJ2-4, with TRBD1 matching over 7 bases. Germline V gene data show CDR1 as SQVTM and CDR2 as ANQGSEA. This CDR3 has 15 amino acids. Trimming took 4 bases from V and 5 from J; bases not matched to a gene: 11.

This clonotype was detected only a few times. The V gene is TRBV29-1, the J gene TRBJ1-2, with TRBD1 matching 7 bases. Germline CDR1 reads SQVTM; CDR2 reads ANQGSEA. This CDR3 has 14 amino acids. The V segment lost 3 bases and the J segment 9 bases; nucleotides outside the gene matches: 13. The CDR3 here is CSVEGGQVGESYTF. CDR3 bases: TGCAGCGTTGAGGGAGGACAGGTGGGGGAAAGCTACACCTTC.

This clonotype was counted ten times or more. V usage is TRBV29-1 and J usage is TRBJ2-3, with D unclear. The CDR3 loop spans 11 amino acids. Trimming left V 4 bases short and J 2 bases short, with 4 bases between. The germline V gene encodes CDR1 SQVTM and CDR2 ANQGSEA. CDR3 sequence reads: CSVVPTDTQYF. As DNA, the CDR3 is TGCAGCGTTGTACCCACAGATACGCAGTATTTT.

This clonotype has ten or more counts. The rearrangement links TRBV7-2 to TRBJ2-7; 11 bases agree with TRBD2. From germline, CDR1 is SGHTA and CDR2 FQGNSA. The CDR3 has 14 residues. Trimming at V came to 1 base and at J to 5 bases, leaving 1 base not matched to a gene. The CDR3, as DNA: TGTGCCAGCAGCTTAGTACTAGCGGGAGACGAGCAGTACTTC. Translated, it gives CASSLVLAGDEQYF.

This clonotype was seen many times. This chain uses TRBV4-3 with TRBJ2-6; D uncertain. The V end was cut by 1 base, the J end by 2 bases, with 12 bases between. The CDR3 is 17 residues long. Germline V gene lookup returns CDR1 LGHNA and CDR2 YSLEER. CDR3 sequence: CASSQVTLGAGANVLTF. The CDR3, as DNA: TGCGCCAGCAGCCAAGTAACCCTTGGGGCTGGGGCCAACGTCCTGACTTTC.

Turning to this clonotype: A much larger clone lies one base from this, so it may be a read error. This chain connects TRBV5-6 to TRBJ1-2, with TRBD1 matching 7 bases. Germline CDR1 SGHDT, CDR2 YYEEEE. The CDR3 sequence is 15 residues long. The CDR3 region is CASSIIQGNGYGHTF. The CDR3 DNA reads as TGTGCCAGCAGCATAATACAGGGGAACGGCTATGGCCACACCTTC.

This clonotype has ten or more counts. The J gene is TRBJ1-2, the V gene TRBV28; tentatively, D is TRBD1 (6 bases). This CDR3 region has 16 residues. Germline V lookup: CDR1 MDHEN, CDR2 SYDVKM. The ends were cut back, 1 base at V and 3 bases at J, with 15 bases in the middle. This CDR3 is CASSLSRGGKDYGYTF. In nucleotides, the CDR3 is TGTGCCAGCAGTTTATCCAGGGGTGGTAAGGACTATGGCTACACCTTC.

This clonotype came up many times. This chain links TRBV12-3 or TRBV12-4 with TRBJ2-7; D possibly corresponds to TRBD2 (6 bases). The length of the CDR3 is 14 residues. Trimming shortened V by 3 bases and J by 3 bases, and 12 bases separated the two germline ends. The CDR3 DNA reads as TGTGCCAGCAGTTTGGAGGGGCTAGGCTACGAGCAGTACTTC. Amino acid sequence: CASSLEGLGYEQYF.

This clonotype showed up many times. CDR3 coding DNA: TGTGCCAGCAGCTTTAGGACGGGACAGGGGATTGAGCAGTACTTC. It translates to CASSFRTGQGIEQYF. The V call is TRBV5-8, the J call TRBJ2-7; 10 nucleotides agree with TRBD1. The V and J ends lost 2 bases and 7 bases, in that order; junction bases with no gene match: 9. CDR1 is SGHTS, CDR2 YDEGEE, per germline. The CDR3 contains 15 residues.

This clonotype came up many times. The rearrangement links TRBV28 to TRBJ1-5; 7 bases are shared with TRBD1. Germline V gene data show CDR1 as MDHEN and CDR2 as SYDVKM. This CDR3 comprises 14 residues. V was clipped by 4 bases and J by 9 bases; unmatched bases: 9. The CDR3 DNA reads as TGTGCCAGCAGTTCACTCCTTCCAGGGGGGCCCCAGCATTTT. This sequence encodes CASSSLLPGGPQHF.